This T cell receptor beta chain was profiled in a study of blood T cells in healthy people across ages. This clonotype was found a few times. Donor samples were obtained from healthy Caucasian individuals from Russia, aged roughly 6 to 95. A second PCR, run for roughly 7 to 12 cycles, used a sample-barcoded 5' primer plus a J-beta primer mix. TCRdb re-derived calls from the 5' RACE reads in MiXCR, one entry per CDR3 protein. Among about 1,800,000 distinct CDR3 sequences listed, roughly 27% were seen once. Sequencing was done on a sample of blood. This TCR was recovered from a young woman in good health.

CDR3 loop: CASSLPGGDTGELFF. In DNA form, the CDR3 reads TGCGCCAGCAGCTTGCCGGGGGGTGACACCGGGGAGCTGTTTTTT. This chain connects TRBV5-1 to TRBJ2-2, with 7 bases fitting TRBD2. V was pared by 1 base and J by 3 bases, with 3 bases of the junction left unmatched. The V gene's germline CDR1 is SGHRS and CDR2 YFSETQ. CDR3 size: 15 residues. Using reference TRBV5-1 and TRBJ2-2 for the parts outside the CDR3, the full variable domain is KAGVTQTPRYLIKTRGQQVTLSCSPISGHRSVSWYQQTPGQGLQFLFEYFSETQRNKGNFPGRFSGRQFSNSRSEMNVSTLELGDSALYLCASSLPGGDTGELFFGEGSRLTVL.